The 15 T cell receptor beta chains in this list originate from one sample, sequenced in a study of siplizumab effects on memory and regulatory T cells. Profiling relied on immunoSEQ multiplex PCR, and the TCRdb table lists in-frame clones only, not all of them. The sample holds some 100,000 clones, roughly nine tenths seen once. What was sequenced was Tregs sorted from blood. The receptors stem from a human donor in good health.

For this clone: Germline and junction disagree at one end, which may indicate a read error. The V call is TRBV7-7, the J call TRBJ2-5; 9 bases align to TRBD1. This CDR3 has 16 amino acids. The V gene's germline CDR1 is SSHAT and CDR2 FNYEAQ (reference sequence). CDR3 region: CASSQWDRAGDETQYF. CDR3 DNA: TGTGCTAGCAGCCAATGGGACAGGGCGGGGGATGAGACCCAGTACTTC.

The chain links TRBV30 to TRBJ1-2, with D perhaps matching TRBD1 (5 bases). Germline lookup yields CDR1 GTSNPN and CDR2 SVGIG (reference sequence). The CDR3 runs 13 residues. Between the trimmed V and J ends, which lost 1 base and 5 bases, there was a span of 11 bases. The DNA of the CDR3 is TGTGCCTGGAGTGAGGGGCCCGCATATGGCTACACCTTC. Translating it yields CAWSEGPAYGYTF.

The chain combines TRBV20-1 with TRBJ2-1, with 9 bases lining up with TRBD1. Germline assignment: CDR1 DFQATT and CDR2 SNEGSKA (reference sequence). Trimming took 6 bases from V and 14 from J; bases not matched to a gene: 8. The CDR3 is made up of 11 amino acids. Here the CDR3 DNA reads TGCAGTGCAGCCGGGACAGGGCACAAGTTCTTC. Protein product: CSAAGTGHKFF.

This chain joins TRBV6-1 and TRBJ2-7; 9 bases are shared with TRBD2. V dropped 6 bases and J dropped 4; count of bases not matched to a gene: 4. The length of the CDR3 is 13 residues. Looked up from germline, CDR1 is MNHNS and CDR2 is SASEGT. The CDR3, as DNA: TGTGCCAGCAGAGTAGCGGGAGTATACGAGCAGTACTTC. Encoded protein: CASRVAGVYEQYF.

The rearrangement joins TRBV6-1 to TRBJ2-7; 7 positions agree with TRBD2. V gave up 1 base and J gave up 7 bases; unmatched junction bases: 10. The CDR3 is 15 residues long. Germline V lookup: CDR1 MNHNS, CDR2 SASEGT. CDR3 sequence: CASSEGWREWNEQYF. In DNA form, the CDR3 reads TGTGCCAGCAGTGAAGGGTGGCGGGAGTGGAATGAGCAGTACTTC.

The rearrangement links TRBV2 to TRBJ2-5, with D perhaps matching TRBD1 (7 bases). Between the trimmed V and J ends, which lost 7 bases and 4 bases, there was a span of 16 bases. The CDR3 covers 14 residues. Looked up from germline, CDR1 is SNHLY and CDR2 is FYNNEI. CDR3 nucleotides: TGTGCCAGCAACCTGGAGGGGGCGCGAGAGACCCAGTACTTC. Translated, it gives CASNLEGARETQYF.

This clone is a singleton in its sample. The gene calls are TRBV2 and TRBJ2-7; 9 positions agree with TRBD1. The germline V gene has CDR1 SNHLY and CDR2 FYNNEI. With V trimmed by 7 bases and J by 4 bases, 5 bases remained unmatched. The CDR3 totals 13 residues. The chain's CDR3 is CASIRDRDYEQYF. The CDR3 DNA sequence: TGTGCCAGCATTAGGGACAGGGATTACGAGCAGTACTTC.

The chain recombines TRBV27 with TRBJ2-2; a possible D gene is TRBD1 (7 bases). Per the germline V gene, CDR1 is MNHEY and CDR2 is SMNVEV (reference sequence). The CDR3 runs to 18 residues. V gave up 6 bases and J gave up 0 bases, with 20 bases separating them. The CDR3 nucleotides read TGTGCCAGCAGGCGGGGCCGGGACAGATTCGCGAACACCGGGGAGCTGTTTTTT. Translating gives CASRRGRDRFANTGELFF.

This chain joins TRBV18 and TRBJ2-5; D gene ambiguous. This CDR3 has 12 amino acids. Germline V CDR1 and CDR2: KGHSH, LQKENI. With 4 bases removed from V and 9 bases from J, the gap between germline ends came to 12 bases. CDR3 sequence (DNA): TGTGCCAGCTCACGCCACATGATCGCCCAGTACTTC. It specifies CASSRHMIAQYF.

Only a few counts were recorded for this clone. V gene TRBV9 combines with J gene TRBJ2-2; D is possibly TRBD2 (6 bases). With 0 bases removed from V and 1 base from J, the gap between germline ends came to 10 bases. The germline V gene has CDR1 SGDLS and CDR2 YYNGEE. The length of the CDR3 is 16 residues. The CDR3 DNA reads as TGTGCCAGCAGCGTAGGAAATAGCGGGAACACCGGGGAGCTGTTTTTT. Protein sequence: CASSVGNSGNTGELFF.

The V and J genes are TRBV6-6 and TRBJ2-7; no reliable D call. Trimming stripped 6 bases from V and 6 bases from J, with 9 bases between. This CDR3 region has 11 residues. Looked up from germline, CDR1 is MNHNY and CDR2 is SVGAGI (reference sequence). CDR3 in DNA: TGTGCCAGCAGAGACTTTCTCGAGCAGTACTTC. The encoded protein is CASRDFLEQYF.

This chain connects TRBV7-3 to TRBJ1-2; unclear D gene. V dropped 6 bases and J dropped 5 bases, with 13 bases sitting between them. Germline V CDR1 and CDR2: SGHTA, FQGTGA. This CDR3 region has 13 residues. Here the CDR3 DNA reads TGTGCCAGCAGTGTGGGCCCGAGATATGGCTACACCTTC. Encoded protein: CASSVGPRYGYTF.

The V gene is TRBV4-2, the J gene TRBJ1-4, with a tentative D call TRBD1 (6 bases). Trimming removed 3 bases at V and 6 bases at J, with 11 bases between. There are 14 residues in the CDR3. The germline V gene has CDR1 LGHNA and CDR2 YNFKEQ. CDR3 region: CASSQWGGDEKLFF. The CDR3 DNA is TGTGCCAGCAGCCAGTGGGGGGGCGATGAAAAACTGTTTTTT.

V gene TRBV5-4 combines with J gene TRBJ2-2; D remains ambiguous. V lost 1 base, J lost 0 bases, and 10 bases lay in between. There are 16 residues in the CDR3. Per the germline V gene, CDR1 is SGHNT and CDR2 is YYREEE (reference sequence). The CDR3 region has the DNA TGTGCCAGCAGCTTGTTTCCACTAACGAACACCGGGGAGCTGTTTTTT. It codes for CASSLFPLTNTGELFF.

The chain joins TRBV10-3 to TRBJ1-3; possible D gene TRBD1, 5 bases. V was cut by 4 bases and J by 0 bases, with 13 bases left in between. The germline CDR1 and CDR2 sequences are ENHRY and SYGVKD. This CDR3 region has 16 residues. In nucleotides, the CDR3 is TGTGCCATCAGTGGGGGCACAAGGAACTCTGGAAACACCATATATTTT. Translation: CAISGGTRNSGNTIYF.